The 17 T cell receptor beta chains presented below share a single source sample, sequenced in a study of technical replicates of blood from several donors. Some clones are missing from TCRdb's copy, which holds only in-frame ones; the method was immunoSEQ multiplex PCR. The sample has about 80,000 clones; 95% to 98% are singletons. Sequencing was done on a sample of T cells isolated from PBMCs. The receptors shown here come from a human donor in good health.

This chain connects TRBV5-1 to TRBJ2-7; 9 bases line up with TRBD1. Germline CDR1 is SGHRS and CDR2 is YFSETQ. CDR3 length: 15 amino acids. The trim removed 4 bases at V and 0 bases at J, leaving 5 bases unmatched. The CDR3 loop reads CASSPGQGSSYEQYF. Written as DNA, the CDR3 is TGCGCCAGCAGCCCCGGACAGGGGAGCTCCTACGAGCAGTACTTC.

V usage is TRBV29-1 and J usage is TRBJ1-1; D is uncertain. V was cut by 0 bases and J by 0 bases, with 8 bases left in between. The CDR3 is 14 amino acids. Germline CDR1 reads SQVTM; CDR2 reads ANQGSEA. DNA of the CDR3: TGCAGCGTTGAAGAGAAGTACATGAACACTGAAGCTTTCTTT. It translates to CSVEEKYMNTEAFF.

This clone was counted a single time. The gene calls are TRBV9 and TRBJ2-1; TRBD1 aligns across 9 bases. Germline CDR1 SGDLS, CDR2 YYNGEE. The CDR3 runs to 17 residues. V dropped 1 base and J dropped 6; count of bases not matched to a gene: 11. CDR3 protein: CASSVTMAGQGSNEQFF. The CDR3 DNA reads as TGTGCCAGCAGCGTAACCATGGCGGGACAGGGTTCCAATGAGCAGTTCTTC.

The CDR3, as DNA: TGCAGCGTTGTCTTCGGGGGGTATAGCAATCAGCCCCAGCATTTT. Its translation is CSVVFGGYSNQPQHF. The chain uses TRBV29-1 and TRBJ1-5, with D perhaps TRBD1 (5 bases). Looked up from germline, CDR1 is SQVTM and CDR2 is ANQGSEA. Deletions cut 4 bases from V and 0 bases from J, with 13 bases between. The CDR3 sequence is 15 residues long. The full variable domain, in which reference TRBV29-1 and TRBJ1-5 provide the parts outside the CDR3, is SAVISQKPSRDICQRGTSLTIQCQVDSQVTMMFWYRQQPGQSLTLIATANQGSEATYESGFVIDKFPISRPNLTFSTLTVSNMSPEDSSIYLCSVVFGGYSNQPQHFGDGTRLSIL.

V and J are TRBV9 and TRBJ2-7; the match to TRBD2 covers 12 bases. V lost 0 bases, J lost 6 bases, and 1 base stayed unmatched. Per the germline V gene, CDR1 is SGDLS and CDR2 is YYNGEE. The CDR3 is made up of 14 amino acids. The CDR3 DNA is TGTGCCAGCAGCGTAGCGGGACTAGCGGGCGAGCAGTACTTC. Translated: CASSVAGLAGEQYF.

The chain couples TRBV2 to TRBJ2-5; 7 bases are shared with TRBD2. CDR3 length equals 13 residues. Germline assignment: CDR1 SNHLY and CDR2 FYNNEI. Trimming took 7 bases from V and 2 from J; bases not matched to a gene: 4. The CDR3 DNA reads TGTGCCAGCAACCGGGGAGGGCAAGAGACCCAGTACTTC. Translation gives CASNRGGQETQYF.

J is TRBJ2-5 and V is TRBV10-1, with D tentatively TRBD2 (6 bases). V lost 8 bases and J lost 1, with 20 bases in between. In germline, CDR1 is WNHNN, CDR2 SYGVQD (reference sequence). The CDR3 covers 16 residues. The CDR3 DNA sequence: TGCGCCAGCCTTGCTTGGGGGGTTAGATTCCAAGAGACCCAGTACTTC. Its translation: CASLAWGVRFQETQYF.

This chain's CDR3 is CASSLATSGSLWADTQYF. As DNA, the CDR3 is TGTGCCAGCAGCTTGGCTACTAGCGGGAGTCTTTGGGCAGATACGCAGTATTTT. The genes are TRBV5-4 and TRBJ2-3, with TRBD2 matching 11 bases. Per germline, CDR1 SGHNT and CDR2 YYREEE (reference sequence). The CDR3 consists of 18 residues. The ends lost 0 bases at V and 4 bases at J; junction bases unmatched: 10.

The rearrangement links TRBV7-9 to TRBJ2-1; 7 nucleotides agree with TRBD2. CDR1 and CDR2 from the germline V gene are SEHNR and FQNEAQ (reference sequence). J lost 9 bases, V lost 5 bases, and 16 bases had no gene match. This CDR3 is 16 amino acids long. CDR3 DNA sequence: TGTGCCAGCAGCCTTTTCGCTTGGGGGGGAAGAGGTGAGCAGTTCTTC. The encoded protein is CASSLFAWGGRGEQFF. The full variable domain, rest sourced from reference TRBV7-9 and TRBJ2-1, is DTGVSQNPRHKITKRGQNVTFRCDPISEHNRLYWYRQTLGQGPEFLTYFQNEAQLEKSRLLSDRFSAERPKGSFSTLEIQRTEQGDSAMYLCASSLFAWGGRGEQFFGPGTRLTVL.

CDR3 amino acids: CASSPTTEAFF. In DNA form, the CDR3 reads TGCGCCAGCAGTCCTACGACTGAAGCTTTCTTT. The chain employs TRBV23-1 and TRBJ1-1; D call uncertain. TRBV23-1 is marked as an open reading frame, function uncertain. V gave up 4 bases and J gave up 5 bases, with 5 bases separating them. CDR3 length: 11 amino acids.

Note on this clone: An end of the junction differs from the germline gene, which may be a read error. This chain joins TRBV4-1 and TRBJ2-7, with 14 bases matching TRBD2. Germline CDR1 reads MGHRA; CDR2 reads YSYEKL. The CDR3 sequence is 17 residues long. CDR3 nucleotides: TGCGCCAGCAGCCAGGGGACTAGCGGGAGTTTTGGTTACGGGCAGTACTTC. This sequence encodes CASSQGTSGSFGYGQYF.

The chain's CDR3 is CASSDQVTAYGYTF. The CDR3 DNA reads TGTGCCAGCAGTGACCAAGTCACAGCCTATGGCTACACCTTC. The chain employs TRBV6-1 and TRBJ1-2, with D uncertain. Germline V gene data show CDR1 as MNHNS and CDR2 as SASEGT. This CDR3 has 14 amino acids. Trimming removed 3 bases from V and 4 bases from J, with 12 bases in between.

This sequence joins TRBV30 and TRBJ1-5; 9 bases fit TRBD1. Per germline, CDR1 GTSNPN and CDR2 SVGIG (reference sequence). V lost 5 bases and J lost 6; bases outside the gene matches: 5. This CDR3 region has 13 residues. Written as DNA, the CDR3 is TGTGCCTGGGGGGGGACAGGGATTCAGCCCCAGCATTTT. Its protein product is CAWGGTGIQPQHF.

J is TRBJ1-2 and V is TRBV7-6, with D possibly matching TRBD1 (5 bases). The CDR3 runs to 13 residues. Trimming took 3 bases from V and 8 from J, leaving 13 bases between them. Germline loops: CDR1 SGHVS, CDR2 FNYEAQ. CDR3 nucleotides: TGTGCCAGCAGCTTGGGCCAGGGCGACGGCTACACCTTC. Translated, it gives CASSLGQGDGYTF.

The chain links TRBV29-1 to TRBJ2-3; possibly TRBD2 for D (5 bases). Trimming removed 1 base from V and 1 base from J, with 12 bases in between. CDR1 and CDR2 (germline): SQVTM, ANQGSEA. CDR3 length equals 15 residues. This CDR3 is CSVEGGGLGTDTQYF. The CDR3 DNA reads TGCAGCGTTGAAGGTGGAGGACTTGGCACAGATACGCAGTATTTT.

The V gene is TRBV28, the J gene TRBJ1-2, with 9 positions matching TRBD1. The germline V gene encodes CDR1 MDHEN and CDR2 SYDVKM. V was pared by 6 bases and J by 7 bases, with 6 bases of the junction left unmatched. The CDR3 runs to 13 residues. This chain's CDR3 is CASRNRGRVGYTF. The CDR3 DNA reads TGTGCCAGCAGAAACAGGGGGCGAGTTGGCTACACCTTC.

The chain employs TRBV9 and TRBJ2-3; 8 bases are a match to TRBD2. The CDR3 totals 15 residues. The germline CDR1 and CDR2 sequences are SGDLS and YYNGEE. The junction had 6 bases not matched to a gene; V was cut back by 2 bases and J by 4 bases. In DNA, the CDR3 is TGTGCCAGCAGCGTTAGCGGGACGAACGCAGATACGCAGTATTTT. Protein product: CASSVSGTNADTQYF.